This passage covers 17 T cell receptor beta chains from one sample sequenced in a study of identical twins. From the 5' RACE reads, TCRdb called clonotypes with MiXCR, one entry per CDR3 protein. Of 1.5 million or so distinct CDR3 sequences listed, about 32% were seen once; the top ten hold approximately 0.29%. Sequencing was done on a sample of cord blood. These TCRs come from a newborn girl in good health.

V gene TRBV20-1 combines with J gene TRBJ1-1; D is unclear. Germline V gene lookup returns CDR1 DFQATT and CDR2 SNEGSKA (reference sequence). The length of the CDR3 is 15 residues. With 0 bases removed from V and 1 base from J, the gap between germline ends came to 12 bases. Here the CDR3 reads CSARDRFRTNTEAFF. Here the CDR3 DNA reads TGCAGTGCTAGAGATCGGTTCCGCACGAACACTGAAGCTTTCTTT.

This clonotype has just a few counts. The J gene is TRBJ2-2, the V gene TRBV10-3; D gene uncertain. The germline V and J ends were trimmed by 2 bases and 6 bases, with 4 bases remaining between them. Germline CDR1 reads ENHRY; CDR2 reads SYGVKD. The CDR3 spans 12 residues. The CDR3 DNA follows: TGTGCCATCAGTGAGGGGGCCGGGGAGCTGTTTTTT. It codes for CAISEGAGELFF.

This clonotype showed up just a few times. This rearrangement joins TRBV5-5 to TRBJ1-4, with D perhaps TRBD1 (6 bases). The germline gives CDR1 SGHKS, CDR2 YYEKEE (reference sequence). Trimming pared 5 bases from V and 10 bases from J, leaving 21 bases between. The CDR3 covers 15 residues. This CDR3 reads CASSYPGQGPRKLFF. The CDR3 nucleotides are TGTGCCAGCAGTTACCCGGGGCAGGGGCCCCGAAAACTGTTTTTT. Complete variable domain (other parts from reference TRBV5-5 and TRBJ1-4): DAGVTQSPTHLIKTRGQQVTLRCSPISGHKSVSWYQQVLGQGPQFIFQYYEKEERGRGNFPDRFSARQFPNYSSELNVNALLLGDSALYLCASSYPGQGPRKLFFGSGTQLSVL.

This chain joins TRBV20-1 and TRBJ2-5, with 8 positions matching TRBD2. The CDR3 runs to 15 residues. CDR1 DFQATT and CDR2 SNEGSKA come from the germline V gene (reference sequence). Trimming at V came to 0 bases and at J to 11 bases, leaving 14 bases not matched to a gene. The CDR3 sequence: CSAREGTRVLNEQYF. The DNA of the CDR3 is TGCAGTGCTAGAGAAGGGACTAGAGTCTTGAATGAGCAGTACTTC.

The chain combines TRBV6-5 with TRBJ2-3; D may be TRBD1 or TRBD2 (7 bases each). Germline loops: CDR1 MNHEY, CDR2 SVGAGI. The length of the CDR3 is 14 residues. The V end lost 8 bases, the J end lost 2 bases, and 14 bases lay between the germline ends. CDR3 bases: TGTGCCAGCCGTCAGGGGGGGGACACAGATACGCAGTATTTT. Protein sequence: CASRQGGDTDTQYF.

This rearrangement joins TRBV28 to TRBJ1-4, with D unclear. V lost 11 bases and J lost 4, with 8 bases in between. Germline assignment: CDR1 MDHEN and CDR2 SYDVKM. This CDR3 comprises 11 residues. This CDR3 is CAGCSNEKLFF. The CDR3 nucleotides are TGTGCCGGCTGTAGTAATGAAAAACTGTTTTTT.

The chain has TRBV7-2 and TRBJ2-3; D ambiguous. This CDR3 contains 14 residues. V was clipped by 4 bases and J by 3 bases, with 11 bases between them. The germline CDR1 and CDR2 sequences are SGHTA and FQGNSA. The CDR3 DNA reads as TGTGCCAGCAGCTATCCTTTTAGGACAGATACGCAGTATTTT. Residues: CASSYPFRTDTQYF.

This clonotype was found once. The chain is built from TRBV27 and TRBJ2-1; D gene uncertain. The end of the DNA is better explained by TRBJ2-7, so the J call may be wrong. This CDR3 has 15 amino acids. Per germline, CDR1 MNHEY and CDR2 SMNVEV (reference sequence). CDR3 DNA: TGTGCCAGCCACTACGTATATAACTCCTACAATGAGCAGTACTTC. Protein: CASHYVYNSYNEQYF.

This clonotype was recorded a few times. The chain employs TRBV7-2 and TRBJ2-4; D ambiguous. Germline CDR1 SGHTA, CDR2 FQGNSA. Trimming removed 1 base from V and 1 base from J, with 14 bases in between. The CDR3 sequence is 17 residues long. Written as DNA, the CDR3 is TGTGCCAGCAGCTTAGTCCTTCCCCTCACTGCCAAAAACATTCAGTACTTC. This encodes CASSLVLPLTAKNIQYF.

A few counts support this clonotype. This rearrangement joins TRBV5-1 to TRBJ2-3, with 11 bases fitting TRBD2. The CDR3 extends over 20 amino acids. Unmatched junction bases numbered 15, after V lost 3 bases and J lost 0 bases. The germline CDR1 and CDR2 sequences are SGHRS and YFSETQ. The CDR3 is CASSSRLAGKFVYSTDTQYF. CDR3 nucleotide sequence: TGCGCCAGCAGCTCGCGACTAGCGGGAAAGTTTGTTTATAGCACAGATACGCAGTATTTT.

In its sample, this clonotype was seen a few times. This chain uses TRBV24-1 with TRBJ2-5; 7 bases are a match to TRBD1. The assigned J gene may be wrong: the sequence end matches TRBJ2-7 better. The CDR3 contains 11 residues. The germline V gene has CDR1 KGHDR and CDR2 SFDVKD. This chain's CDR3 is CATPTGTEQYF. The CDR3 nucleotides read TGTGCCACCCCGACAGGGACCGAGCAGTACTTC.

This clonotype was counted a few times. The CDR3 coding sequence is TGTGCCAGCCAGTTCACGGGGGCGGAACAGCCCCAGCATTTT. Translated: CASQFTGAEQPQHF. The genes are TRBV28 and TRBJ1-5; tentative D call: TRBD1 (6 bases). Germline loops: CDR1 MDHEN, CDR2 SYDVKM. CDR3 length: 14 residues. V was cut by 8 bases and J by 7 bases, with 18 bases left in between.

This clonotype was seen a handful of times. In DNA, the CDR3 is TGTGCCAGCAGCTCCACGGGGGGGCCAAGATCCAATGAGCAGTACTTC. It translates to CASSSTGGPRSNEQYF. This chain links TRBV11-2 with TRBJ2-5, with 8 bases lining up with TRBD2. This CDR3 contains 16 residues. CDR1 is SGHAT, CDR2 FQNNGV, per germline. Trimming at V came to 4 bases and at J to 11 bases, leaving 18 bases not matched to a gene.

This chain connects TRBV5-1 to TRBJ2-1; a possible D gene is TRBD2 (6 bases). V shed 4 bases and J shed 5 bases, with 19 bases lying between them. The CDR3 has 16 amino acids. Germline CDR1 and CDR2: SGHRS and YFSETQ. The CDR3 DNA sequence: TGCGCCAGCAGCGAGAGAAGACTAGAGCTCAACAATGAGCAGTTCTTC. Translating it yields CASSERRLELNNEQFF.

On this clonotype itself: This may stem from a read error, because a much larger clone lies one nucleotide away. CDR3 in DNA: TGTGCCAGCAGCCAAGATTCGTCAGGATCTAACTATGGCTGCACCTTC. It translates to CASSQDSSGSNYGCTF. The V call is TRBV4-2, the J call TRBJ1-2; D remains ambiguous. The CDR3 length is 16 residues. CDR1 and CDR2 (germline): LGHNA, YNFKEQ.

The sample holds a few counts of this clonotype. The chain combines TRBV20-1 with TRBJ2-3, with TRBD2 identical over 11 bases. Germline V gene lookup returns CDR1 DFQATT and CDR2 SNEGSKA (reference sequence). J gave up 4 bases and V 8 bases, and 5 bases lay outside the gene matches. CDR3 size: 13 residues. CDR3 residues: CSPRLAGPDTQYF. CDR3 DNA sequence: TGCAGTCCCAGACTAGCGGGGCCAGATACGCAGTATTTT.

This clonotype was seen ten or more times. This chain joins TRBV11-2 and TRBJ2-7, with D perhaps matching TRBD2 (6 bases). The CDR3 has 13 residues. Trimming removed 5 bases from V and 2 bases from J, with 10 bases in between. Per germline, CDR1 SGHAT and CDR2 FQNNGV. The CDR3 coding sequence is TGTGCCAGCAGCGGAGCGGGTACCTACGAGCAGTACTTC. Residues: CASSGAGTYEQYF.